This T cell receptor beta chain stems from a study of blood T cells in healthy people across ages. Study-wide results and caveats: The study lacked donor CMV status, which possibly confounded expanded clonotype changes.

In regard to this clonotype: Its antigen is not identified.

Germline V gives CDR1 SGHVS, CDR2 FNYEAQ. The CDR3 has 14 amino acids. Trimming stripped 5 bases from V and 10 bases from J, with 18 bases between. Combining a sample-barcoded 5' primer with a J-beta primer mix, a second PCR ran for roughly 7 to 11 cycles. MiXCR was run by TCRdb on the 5' RACE reads, yielding one entry per CDR3 protein. The sample contains about 1.1 million distinct CDR3 sequences, less than 45% of which appear only once. V gene TRBV7-6 combines with J gene TRBJ2-1; TRBD1 might be the D (6 bases). The sequence derives from a man between 18 and 35 years old in good health. The source material was blood. CDR3 bases: TGTGCCAGCAGCCCTTTACAGGGTTCCGCGGAGCAGTTCTTC. Its protein product is CASSPLQGSAEQFF.